This TCR beta chain was sequenced in a study of CD8+ T cells in alopecia areata. Study-wide results and limits: A large proportion of expanded lesional clones were detected persisting in scalp and blood during tofacitinib. There was only one nonresponder, so it was unclear how baseline CD8+ expansion relates to response.

Concerning this clone itself: Its antigen is as yet unknown.

Extracted RNA was reverse transcribed into cDNA, the sequencing template. TCRdb keeps only in-frame clones here, not all; method: immunoSEQ multiplex PCR. Among about 140,000 clones, about 86% were seen once, and the ten largest hold roughly 13%. The treatment here: oral pan-JAK inhibitor, 5-10 mg twice daily. Germline trimming cut 2 bases from V and 5 bases from J; bases unmatched to any gene: 6. The length of the CDR3 is 14 residues. Germline CDR1 SQVTM, CDR2 ANQGSEA. This receptor was obtained from a human donor with alopecia areata. The chain combines TRBV29-1 with TRBJ2-1; 7 positions match TRBD2. The material sequenced was CD8+ T cells sorted from blood, taken at week 4, from a patient treated with tofacitinib. The CDR3 coding sequence is TGCAGCGTTGAAAGGCTAGCGGACAACAATGAGCAGTTCTTC. This translates into CSVERLADNNEQFF.